This T cell receptor beta chain was found in a study of T cells in Graves' hyperthyroidism and ophthalmopathy. Per germline, CDR1 WSHSY and CDR2 SAAADI. This CDR3 region has 13 residues. Overall study findings and caveats: A median approximately 6.8 months before onset, the model predicted ophthalmopathy. Most clonotypes that expanded in the thyroid above 0.001 also showed up in blood.

About this clonotype: The antigen remains undetermined. The germline gene is not matched at one end of the junction; a read error may be the cause.

Amplification targeted TCR beta CDR3 regions from RNA transcripts. RT-PCR in the first round (using the HTBI primer set) targeted the TCR CDR3. TCRdb reanalysed the multiplex PCR reads using MiXCR and keeps one entry per CDR3 protein. Of 480,000 or so distinct CDR3 sequences in the sample, 46% are singletons; the top ten hold about 40%. Diagnosing involved the use of clinical symptoms, serum thyroxine and TRAb, thyroid ultrasound and orbital computed tomography. Source material: peripheral blood or thyroid tissue (not recorded which). The chain links TRBV10-2 to TRBJ1-4; D gene ambiguous. The source of this sequence is an adult woman with Graves' disease, either hyperthyroidism or ophthalmopathy (not recorded which). CDR3 in amino acids: CASRYDTLIELFF. Written as DNA, the CDR3 is TGTGCCAGCAGATACGATACCCTAATCGAGCTGTTTTTT.